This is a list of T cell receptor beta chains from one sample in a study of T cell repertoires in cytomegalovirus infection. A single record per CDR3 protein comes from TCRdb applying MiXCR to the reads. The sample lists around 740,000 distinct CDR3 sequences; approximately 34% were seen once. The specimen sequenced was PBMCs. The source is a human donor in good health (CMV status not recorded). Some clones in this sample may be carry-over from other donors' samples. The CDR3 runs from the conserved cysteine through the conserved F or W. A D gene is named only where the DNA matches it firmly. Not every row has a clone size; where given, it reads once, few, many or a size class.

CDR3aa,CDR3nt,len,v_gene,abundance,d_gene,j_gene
CASTGQGNIQYF,TGTGCCAGCACAGGACAGGGGAACATTCAGTACTTC,12,TRBV12-3/TRBV12-4,.,TRBD1,TRBJ2-4
CASRRSGALRTNTGELFF,TGCGCCAGCAGGCGTAGCGGGGCGCTCAGAACGAACACCGGGGAGCTGTTTTTT,18,TRBV5-1,few,TRBD2,TRBJ2-2
CASSPPGQGNEKLFF,TGTGCCAGCAGCCCCCCAGGACAGGGTAATGAAAAACTGTTTTTT,15,TRBV7-8,few,TRBD1,TRBJ1-4
CASGLTSGVNNEQFF,TGTGCCAGCGGACTGACTAGCGGGGTAAACAATGAGCAGTTCTTC,15,TRBV27,.,TRBD2,TRBJ2-1
CSANRRVLAGVEQYF,TGCAGTGCTAATCGAAGAGTCCTAGCGGGCGTCGAGCAGTACTTC,15,TRBV20-1,.,TRBD2,TRBJ2-7
CASSQDGYSYNEQFF,TGTGCCAGCAGCCAGGACGGATACTCCTACAATGAGCAGTTCTTC,15,TRBV28,few,.,TRBJ2-1
CASTSFAGPSNTGELFF,TGTGCCAGCACTTCCTTCGCGGGACCCTCGAACACCGGGGAGCTGTTTTTT,17,TRBV7-9,.,.,TRBJ2-2
CASSLEAATYEQYF,TGTGCCAGCAGCTTAGAGGCAGCTACCTACGAGCAGTACTTC,14,TRBV7-6,.,.,TRBJ2-7
CASRERERGNEQFF,TGTGCCAGCAGGGAGCGGGAGAGGGGCAATGAGCAGTTCTTC,14,TRBV28,.,TRBD2,TRBJ2-1
CASGPEDSKYSNQPQHF,TGTGCCAGCGGACCTGAGGACAGCAAGTATAGCAATCAGCCCCAGCATTTT,17,TRBV13,.,.,TRBJ1-5
CASSGLRGRLQNTEAFF,TGTGCCAGCAGCGGGTTACGGGGGCGGCTCCAAAACACTGAAGCTTTCTTT,17,TRBV5-5,.,.,TRBJ1-1
CASSSSGGGSSYNSPLHF,TGTGCCAGCAGCTCGTCGGGGGGGGGGTCGTCCTATAATTCACCCCTCCACTTT,18,TRBV7-8,.,.,TRBJ1-6
CAWSDPEEAFF,TGTGCCTGGAGCGACCCGGAGGAGGCTTTCTTT,11,TRBV30,few,.,TRBJ1-1
CASSLGGTLYSNQPQHF,TGTGCCAGCAGCTTAGGTGGGACACTTTATAGCAATCAGCCCCAGCATTTT,17,TRBV7-6,few,.,TRBJ1-5
CASSWGRQGAAGELFF,TGTGCCAGCAGCTGGGGTCGACAGGGGGCGGCCGGGGAGCTGTTTTTT,16,TRBV28,.,TRBD1,TRBJ2-2
CASSYTGGRPAHTQYF,TGTGCCAGCAGTTACACCGGGGGGAGACCAGCCCATACGCAGTATTTT,16,TRBV7-2,many,TRBD2,TRBJ2-3
CAAAAGLGESQYF,TGTGCCGCCGCCGCAGGGTTAGGGGAGAGCCAGTACTTC,13,TRBV28,.,.,TRBJ2-5
CASSSPPFGEQYF,TGTGCCAGCAGCTCCCCCCCCTTCGGCGAGCAGTACTTC,13,TRBV7-2,many,.,TRBJ2-7